A selection of T cell receptor beta chains follows, all from one sample in a study of cytomegalovirus exposure and HLA in healthy donors. Assay used: immunoSEQ multiplex PCR; TCRdb lists only in-frame clones, some missing. In the table there are about 170,000 clones, over 60% of which are singletons. Material for sequencing was PBMCs. These receptors came from a female donor in good health and CMV-seronegative. Both conserved end residues are part of each CDR3. A D gene is named only where the DNA matches it firmly. Size is omitted from some rows. Given values are once, few, many or a class for expanded clones.

size: -; V: TRBV20-1; D: -; J: TRBJ1-2; CDR3: CSASQGGYTF; DNA: TGCAGTGCTAGCCAGGGAGGCTACACCTTC
size: few; V: TRBV4-2; D: -; J: TRBJ1-2; CDR3: CASSQELGGIYGYTF; DNA: TGTGCCAGCAGCCAAGAATTAGGAGGGATCTATGGCTACACCTTC
size: -; V: TRBV7-2; D: -; J: TRBJ1-5; CDR3: CASSTPGFPQHF; DNA: TGTGCCAGCAGCACCCCAGGATTCCCCCAGCATTTT
size: -; V: TRBV9; D: -; J: TRBJ2-2; CDR3: CASSRGGTGELFF; DNA: TGTGCCAGCAGCCGAGGGGGCACCGGGGAGCTGTTTTTT
size: -; V: TRBV25-1; D: TRBD1; J: TRBJ2-7; CDR3: CASRQGAYEQYF; DNA: TGTGCCAGCAGACAGGGGGCCTACGAGCAGTACTTC
size: -; V: TRBV10-3; D: TRBD2; J: TRBJ2-3; CDR3: CAISESPSGVTDTQYF; DNA: TGTGCCATCAGTGAGTCGCCTAGCGGGGTCACAGATACGCAGTATTTT
size: few; V: TRBV28; D: -; J: TRBJ2-4; CDR3: CASRAGESKNIQYF; DNA: TGTGCCAGCAGGGCAGGGGAGTCCAAAAACATTCAGTACTTC
size: -; V: TRBV10-3; D: TRBD2; J: TRBJ2-2; CDR3: CAISGTSGSPNTGELFF; DNA: TGTGCCATCAGCGGGACTAGCGGGTCCCCGAACACCGGGGAGCTGTTTTTT
size: -; V: TRBV2; D: -; J: TRBJ2-1; CDR3: CASSALHEQFF; DNA: TGTGCCAGCAGTGCACTCCATGAGCAGTTCTTC
size: -; V: TRBV6-6; D: TRBD2; J: TRBJ2-3; CDR3: CASSYSGGRIGDTQYF; DNA: TGTGCCAGCAGTTATTCGGGGGGGCGCATCGGGGATACGCAGTATTTT
size: -; V: TRBV15; D: -; J: TRBJ1-5; CDR3: CATSRQGIRGQPQHF; DNA: TGTGCCACCAGCAGGCAGGGGATTCGCGGTCAGCCCCAGCATTTT
size: -; V: TRBV6-1; D: TRBD1; J: TRBJ1-2; CDR3: CASSEVLDRGTSPSSF; DNA: TGTGCCAGCAGTGAAGTATTGGACAGGGGCACGTCTCCCTCCAGCTTC
size: -; V: TRBV5-1; D: TRBD2; J: TRBJ2-3; CDR3: CASSLGTSGKVTDTQYF; DNA: TGCGCCAGCAGCTTGGGGACTAGCGGGAAGGTCACAGATACGCAGTATTTT
size: -; V: TRBV5-1; D: -; J: TRBJ1-2; CDR3: CASRYGQLAYGYTF; DNA: TGCGCCAGTCGATACGGACAGCTCGCCTATGGCTACACCTTC
size: few; V: TRBV9; D: -; J: TRBJ1-2; CDR3: CASTEGLHDNYGYTF; DNA: TGTGCCAGCACCGAGGGTCTCCACGATAACTATGGCTACACCTTC
size: -; V: TRBV28; D: -; J: TRBJ2-1; CDR3: CASISGENSYNEQFF; DNA: TGTGCCAGCATTTCCGGGGAGAACTCCTACAATGAGCAGTTCTTC
size: few; V: TRBV11-2; D: -; J: TRBJ1-1; CDR3: CASSLVATEAFF; DNA: TGTGCCAGCAGCTTAGTGGCCACTGAAGCTTTCTTT
size: few; V: TRBV9; D: -; J: TRBJ2-5; CDR3: CASSVVVGGGETQYF; DNA: TGTGCCAGCAGCGTAGTCGTAGGGGGTGGAGAGACCCAGTACTTC
size: -; V: TRBV5-8; D: TRBD1; J: TRBJ2-2; CDR3: CASSPYRGPNTGELFF; DNA: TGTGCCAGCAGCCCCTACAGGGGTCCGAACACCGGGGAGCTGTTTTTT
size: -; V: TRBV5-1; D: -; J: TRBJ2-6; CDR3: CASSPGAAGANGLTF; DNA: TGCGCCAGCAGCCCGGGAGCAGCTGGGGCCAACGGCCTGACTTTC
size: -; V: TRBV7-9; D: -; J: TRBJ2-5; CDR3: CASSLDTEETQYF; DNA: TGTGCCAGCAGCTTAGACACAGAAGAGACCCAGTACTTC
size: -; V: TRBV4-1; D: TRBD1; J: TRBJ1-6; CDR3: CASSQGATGEPNSPLHF; DNA: TGCGCCAGCAGCCAAGGTGCGACAGGGGAGCCTAATTCACCCCTCCACTTT
size: once; V: TRBV7-2; D: TRBD2; J: TRBJ2-3; CDR3: CASSLFLAGGLTDTQYF; DNA: TGTGCCAGCAGCTTATTCCTAGCGGGGGGGCTTACAGATACGCAGTATTTT
size: -; V: TRBV6-5; D: -; J: TRBJ2-1; CDR3: CASRTTPSEQFF; DNA: TGTGCCAGCAGAACAACCCCTTCGGAGCAGTTCTTC
size: -; V: TRBV9; D: -; J: TRBJ1-1; CDR3: CASTFGERGTEAFF; DNA: TGTGCCAGCACCTTCGGGGAAAGAGGCACTGAAGCTTTCTTT
size: -; V: TRBV5-5; D: -; J: TRBJ1-2; CDR3: CASSLDTNYGYTF; DNA: TGTGCCAGCAGCTTGGACACTAACTATGGCTACACCTTC
size: -; V: TRBV5-1; D: TRBD1; J: TRBJ1-1; CDR3: CASSIITGDTEAFF; DNA: TGCGCCAGCAGTATAATCACAGGGGACACTGAAGCTTTCTTT
size: -; V: TRBV2; D: -; J: TRBJ2-1; CDR3: CASNRGFEQFF; DNA: TGTGCCAGCAACCGAGGATTTGAGCAGTTCTTC
size: -; V: TRBV10-3; D: -; J: TRBJ1-1; CDR3: CAISERAGRNTEAFF; DNA: TGTGCCATCAGTGAGCGAGCAGGGCGGAACACTGAAGCTTTCTTT
size: -; V: TRBV5-1; D: TRBD2; J: TRBJ2-1; CDR3: CASSLEGLAGGPTEQFF; DNA: TGCGCCAGCAGCTTAGAGGGACTAGCGGGAGGGCCTACGGAGCAGTTCTTC
size: few; V: TRBV6-6; D: -; J: TRBJ1-1; CDR3: CASSHDTTEAFF; DNA: TGTGCCAGCAGCCACGACACGACTGAAGCTTTCTTT
size: -; V: TRBV4-1; D: -; J: TRBJ2-7; CDR3: CASSRSHSSYEQYF; DNA: TGCGCCAGCAGTCGCTCACACAGCTCCTACGAGCAGTACTTC
size: -; V: TRBV27; D: TRBD2; J: TRBJ2-1; CDR3: CASRPGGYDEQFF; DNA: TGTGCCAGCAGGCCCGGGGGGTATGATGAGCAGTTCTTC
size: -; V: TRBV7-9; D: TRBD1; J: TRBJ1-1; CDR3: CASSRLTGNPNTEAFF; DNA: TGTGCCAGCAGCCGGTTGACAGGGAACCCGAACACTGAAGCTTTCTTT
size: -; V: TRBV2; D: TRBD1; J: TRBJ1-3; CDR3: CASRFRTGGSSGNTIYF; DNA: TGTGCCAGCAGATTTCGGACAGGGGGTTCCTCTGGAAACACCATATATTTT
size: -; V: TRBV7-9; D: -; J: TRBJ2-7; CDR3: CASSLDIWGREDEQYF; DNA: TGTGCCAGCAGCTTAGATATTTGGGGCAGGGAGGACGAGCAGTACTTC
size: -; V: TRBV18; D: -; J: TRBJ2-1; CDR3: CASSRLQENEQFF; DNA: TGTGCCAGCTCACGATTACAGGAAAATGAGCAGTTCTTC
size: -; V: TRBV27; D: -; J: TRBJ1-4; CDR3: CASSDRFSEKLFF; DNA: TGTGCCAGCAGCGACAGGTTCAGTGAAAAACTGTTTTTT
size: few; V: TRBV10-2; D: TRBD2; J: TRBJ2-3; CDR3: CASNSGRGTDTQYF; DNA: TGCGCCAGCAATAGCGGGCGGGGCACAGATACGCAGTATTTT
size: -; V: TRBV21-1; D: -; J: TRBJ1-2; CDR3: CASSKNRDRVGAYGYTF; DNA: TGTGCCAGCAGCAAAAATAGGGACAGGGTGGGGGCCTATGGCTACACCTTC
size: -; V: TRBV6-1; D: -; J: TRBJ1-1; CDR3: CASSGTRNTEAFF; DNA: TGTGCCAGCAGTGGTACAAGGAACACTGAAGCTTTCTTT
size: -; V: TRBV9; D: TRBD2; J: TRBJ2-3; CDR3: CASSGTSGGRTDTQYF; DNA: TGTGCCAGCAGCGGAACTAGCGGGGGCCGCACAGATACGCAGTATTTT
size: -; V: TRBV10-3; D: -; J: TRBJ1-1; CDR3: CAISDTGKKDTEAFF; DNA: TGTGCCATCAGTGATACAGGGAAGAAGGACACTGAAGCTTTCTTT
size: -; V: TRBV19; D: -; J: TRBJ1-1; CDR3: CASSRTSLGPNTEAFF; DNA: TGTGCCAGTAGCCGGACCTCACTGGGGCCGAACACTGAAGCTTTCTTT
size: few; V: TRBV19; D: -; J: TRBJ1-4; CDR3: CASSILQGSGKLFF; DNA: TGTGCCAGTAGTATATTACAAGGGAGCGGAAAACTGTTTTTT
size: -; V: TRBV5-4; D: TRBD1; J: TRBJ1-1; CDR3: CASSEGTGRTLAFF; DNA: TGTGCCAGCAGCGAGGGGACAGGCCGAACTCTGGCTTTCTTT